This T cell receptor beta chain was obtained from a study of naive and memory T cell subsets. Study conclusions and caveats: From naive to CM, EM and EMRA, diversity decreased and Gini increased. Expression changes during T cell differentiation may affect RNA-based TCR counts.

This clonotype was counted ten times or more. The antigen is undetermined. Two oligonucleotides, mixed equimolar, formed the beta constant-region primer covering TRBC1 and TRBC2. TCRdb recomputed calls from the UMI-ligation and nested PCR reads with MiXCR, one row per CDR3 protein. The profile shows approximately 89,000 distinct CDR3 sequences, 7% to 8% of them singletons. CMV status came from CD4+ IFNgamma after overnight CMV lysate stimulation. Germline CDR1 reads DFQATT; CDR2 reads SNEGSKA (reference sequence). The CDR3 covers 13 residues. V was clipped by 6 bases and J by 4 bases, with 13 bases between them.

The V gene is TRBV20-1, the J gene TRBJ1-5; maybe TRBD1 (5 bases). Source material: central memory CD4+ T cells from blood. The receptor was isolated from a human donor in good health. The CDR3 DNA is TGCAGTGCCTTTGGGGACGTAAATCAGCCCCAGCATTTT. This translates into CSAFGDVNQPQHF.